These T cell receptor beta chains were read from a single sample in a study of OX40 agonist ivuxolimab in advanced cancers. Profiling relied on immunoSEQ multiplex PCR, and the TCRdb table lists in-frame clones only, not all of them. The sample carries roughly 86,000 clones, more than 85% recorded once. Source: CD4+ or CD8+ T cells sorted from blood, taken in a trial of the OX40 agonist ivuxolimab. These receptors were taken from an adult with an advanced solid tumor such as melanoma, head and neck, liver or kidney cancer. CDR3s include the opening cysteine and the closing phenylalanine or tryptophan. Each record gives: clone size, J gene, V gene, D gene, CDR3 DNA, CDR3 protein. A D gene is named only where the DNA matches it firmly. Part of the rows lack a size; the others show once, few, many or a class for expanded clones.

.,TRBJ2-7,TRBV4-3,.,TGCGCCAGCAGCCAAGATCTTGAGTCCGTGGCCTACGAGCAGTACTTC,CASSQDLESVAYEQYF
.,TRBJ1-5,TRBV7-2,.,TGTGCCAGCAGCGCTCAAGTGGTGCTCAGAGGGCATCAGCCCCAGCATTTT,CASSAQVVLRGHQPQHF
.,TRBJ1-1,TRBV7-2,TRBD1,TGTGCCAGCAGCCCCGGGACAGTACGTTCCACTGAAGCTTTCTTT,CASSPGTVRSTEAFF
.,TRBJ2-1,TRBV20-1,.,.,CSARVGLGAFF
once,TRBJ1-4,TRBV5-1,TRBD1,TGCGCCAGCAGCTTTGGGACAGTTGCAACTAATGAAAAACTGTTTTTT,CASSFGTVATNEKLFF
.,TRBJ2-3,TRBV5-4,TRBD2,TGTGCCAGCAGCGCCGCGGGACTAGCGGCAGATACGCAGTATTTT,CASSAAGLAADTQYF
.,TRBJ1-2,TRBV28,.,TGTGCCAGCAGTTTTGGAGCCTATGGCTACACCTTC,CASSFGAYGYTF
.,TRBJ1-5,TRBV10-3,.,TGTGCCATCAGTGTTATAGGGAGTAGCAATCAGCCCCAGCATTTT,CAISVIGSSNQPQHF
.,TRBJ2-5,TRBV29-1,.,TGCAGCGCAAGAGGTACAGGAAAACAAGAGACCCAGTACTTC,CSARGTGKQETQYF
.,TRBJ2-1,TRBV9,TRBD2,TGTGCCAGCAGCGCGTTACCGGGACTAGCGGGAGAGTCGGGTGAGCAGTTCTTC,CASSALPGLAGESGEQFF
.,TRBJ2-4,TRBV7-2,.,TGTGCCAGCAGCCCACGTTATGAGGGGAAGAACATTCAGTACTTC,CASSPRYEGKNIQYF
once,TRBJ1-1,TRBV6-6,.,TGTGCCAGCACCATACGGTTGAACACTGAAGCTTTCTTT,CASTIRLNTEAFF
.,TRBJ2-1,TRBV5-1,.,TGCGCCAGCAGCTTGGGGCGGAGAGAACCGACTGAGCAGTTCTTC,CASSLGRREPTEQFF
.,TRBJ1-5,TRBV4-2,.,TGTGCCAGCAGCCCAGGGCCTAATCAGCCCCAGCATTTT,CASSPGPNQPQHF
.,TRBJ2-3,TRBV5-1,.,TGCGCCAGCAGCTTGGCCGGGACGTCGGGTCGGGCAGATACGCAGTATTTT,CASSLAGTSGRADTQYF
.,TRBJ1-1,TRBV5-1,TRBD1,TGCGCCAGCAGCTTGGCAAAACGCCCGACAGGGAGTGGTGAAGCTTTCTTT,CASSLAKRPTGSGEAFF
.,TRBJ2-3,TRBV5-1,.,TGCGCCAGCAGAGGTACTCATACAGATACGCAGTATTTT,CASRGTHTDTQYF
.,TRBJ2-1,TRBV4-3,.,TGCGCCAGCAGCCGGGATCTGGCAAGCGACAATGAGCAGTTCTTC,CASSRDLASDNEQFF
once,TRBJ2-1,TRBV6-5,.,TGTGCCAGCAGTCCGTACAATGAGCAGTTCTTC,CASSPYNEQFF
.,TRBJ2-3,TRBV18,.,TGTGCCAGCTCACCTCAGACTAGCACAGATACGCAGTATTTT,CASSPQTSTDTQYF
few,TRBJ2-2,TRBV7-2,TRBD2,TGTGCCAGCAGCTTAGAGGGAGGGACGAACACCGGGGAGCTGTTTTTT,CASSLEGGTNTGELFF
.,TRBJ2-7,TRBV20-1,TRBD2,TGCAGTGCTTGGACTAGGGGCGAGCAGTACTTC,CSAWTRGEQYF
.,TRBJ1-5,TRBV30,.,TGTGCCTGGAGACGATCCGAGACAGCCCTAGAGCCCCAGCATTTT,CAWRRSETALEPQHF
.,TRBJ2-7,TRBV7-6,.,TGTGCCAGCAGCTTAGCGCGTAACGACGAGCAGTACTTC,CASSLARNDEQYF
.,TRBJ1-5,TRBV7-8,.,TGTGCCAGCAGTAAGACCACAGGGAATCAGCCCCAGCATTTT,CASSKTTGNQPQHF
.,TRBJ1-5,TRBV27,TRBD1,TGTGCCAGCAGACCGGACAGGGGGCAGCGATATAGCAATCAGCCCCAGCATTTT,CASRPDRGQRYSNQPQHF
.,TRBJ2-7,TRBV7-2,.,TGTGCCAGCAGCGTCCAGGGGGGAGGCGAGCAGTACTTC,CASSVQGGGEQYF
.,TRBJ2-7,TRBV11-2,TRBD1,TGTGCCAGCAGCTTAGATTACAGGGGACCCTACGAGCAGTACTTC,CASSLDYRGPYEQYF